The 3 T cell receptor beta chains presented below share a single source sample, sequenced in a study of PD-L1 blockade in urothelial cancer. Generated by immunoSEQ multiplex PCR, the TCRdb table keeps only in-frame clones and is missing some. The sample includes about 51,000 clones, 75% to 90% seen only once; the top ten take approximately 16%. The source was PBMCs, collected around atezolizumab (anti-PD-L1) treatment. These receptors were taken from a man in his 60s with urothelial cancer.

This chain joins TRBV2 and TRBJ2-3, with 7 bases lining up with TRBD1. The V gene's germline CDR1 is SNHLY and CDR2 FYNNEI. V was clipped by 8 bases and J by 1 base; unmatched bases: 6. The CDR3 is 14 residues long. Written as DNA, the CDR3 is TGTGCCAGCGGAAACAGGGGTGGCACAGATACGCAGTATTTT. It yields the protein CASGNRGGTDTQYF.

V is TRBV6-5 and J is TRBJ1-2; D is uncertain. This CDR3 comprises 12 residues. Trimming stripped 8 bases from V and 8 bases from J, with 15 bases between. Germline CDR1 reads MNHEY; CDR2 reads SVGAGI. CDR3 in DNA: TGTGCCAGCTGCCGGGAACCCCTGGGCTACACCTTC. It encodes CASCREPLGYTF.

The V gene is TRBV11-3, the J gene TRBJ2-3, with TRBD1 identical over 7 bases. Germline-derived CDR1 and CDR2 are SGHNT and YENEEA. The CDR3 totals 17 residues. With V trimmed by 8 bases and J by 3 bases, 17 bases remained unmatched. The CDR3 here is CASSTRRGTAITDTQYF. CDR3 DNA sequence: TGTGCCAGCTCCACACGTCGTGGGACAGCGATTACAGATACGCAGTATTTT.